This is a list of T cell receptor beta chains from one sample in a study of shared clonotypes between healthy human individuals. Using immunoSEQ multiplex PCR, the repertoire was profiled, and TCRdb retains in-frame clones only, with some absent. The repertoire includes roughly 2.6 million clones, approximately 94% of them detected once, and over 0.12% sits in the top ten. Sequenced input: naive CD4+ T cells sorted from blood. The receptors here all came from a man between 18 and 29 years old in good health. CDR3s include the opening cysteine and the closing phenylalanine or tryptophan. A D gene is named only where the DNA matches it firmly. Size tells how often a clone was seen (once, few, many) or the class of an expanded clone, and some rows leave it out.

clone size,V gene,D gene,J gene,CDR3 protein,CDR3 DNA
.,TRBV4-1,TRBD1,TRBJ1-2,CASSRPPGQRLYGYTF,TGCGCCAGCAGCCGTCCCCCGGGACAGAGACTATATGGCTACACCTTC
.,TRBV4-1,.,TRBJ1-3,CASSQDPQRNSGNTIYF,TGCGCCAGCAGCCAAGACCCGCAGAGGAACTCTGGAAACACCATATATTTT
.,TRBV5-5,TRBD1,TRBJ2-7,CASSLKGAQSNEQYF,TGTGCCAGCAGCTTGAAGGGGGCTCAAAGCAACGAGCAGTACTTC
.,TRBV11-3,.,TRBJ2-3,CASSFGETTDTQYF,TGTGCCAGCAGCTTTGGGGAAACCACAGATACGCAGTATTTT
.,TRBV5-1,.,TRBJ1-4,CASSLAGTSREKLFF,TGCGCCAGCAGCTTGGCAGGGACCAGCAGGGAAAAACTGTTTTTT
once,TRBV7-8,TRBD2,TRBJ2-2,CASRLRFTSGAGELFF,TGTGCCAGCAGGCTTAGATTTACTAGCGGGGCCGGGGAGCTGTTTTTT
.,TRBV7-7,TRBD2,TRBJ2-7,CASSREAGPNYEQYF,TGTGCTAGCAGCCGAGAAGCGGGACCCAACTACGAGCAGTACTTC
.,TRBV14,TRBD2,TRBJ2-7,CASGLAGEQYF,TGTGCCAGCGGACTAGCGGGTGAGCAGTACTTC
.,TRBV5-1,.,TRBJ2-2,CASSLFRGDTGELFF,TGCGCCAGCAGCTTGTTCCGGGGCGACACCGGGGAGCTGTTTTTT
.,TRBV30,.,TRBJ1-5,CASALRVLSNQPQHF,TGTGCCTCCGCATTGAGGGTCCTTAGCAATCAGCCCCAGCATTTT
once,TRBV29-1,TRBD2,TRBJ2-5,CSAAGGPRETQYF,TGCAGCGCAGCGGGAGGGCCTAGGGAGACCCAGTACTTC
once,TRBV4-3,.,TRBJ2-5,CASSSKRGETQYF,TGCGCCAGCAGCTCGAAACGGGGAGAGACCCAGTACTTC
.,TRBV12-5,.,TRBJ2-5,CASGLDTGTQYF,TGTGCTAGTGGTTTGGACACGGGGACCCAGTACTTC
.,TRBV2,TRBD1,TRBJ2-3,CASRTGQGGAVVTDTQYF,TGTGCCAGCAGAACGGGACAGGGCGGGGCGGTTGTCACAGATACGCAGTATTTT
.,TRBV25-1,.,TRBJ1-1,CASSEGMRVAEAFF,TGTGCCAGCAGTGAAGGTATGAGGGTGGCTGAAGCTTTCTTT
.,TRBV19,TRBD1,TRBJ2-7,CASSIDMGQAYEQYF,TGTGCCAGTAGTATAGATATGGGACAGGCCTACGAGCAGTACTTC
.,TRBV4-1,.,TRBJ1-1,CASSHPANRVAEAFF,TGCGCCAGCAGCCATCCCGCGAATAGGGTTGCTGAAGCTTTCTTT
.,TRBV7-2,TRBD1,TRBJ1-4,CASSPGGLWEKLFF,TGTGCCAGCAGCCCAGGGGGTCTCTGGGAAAAACTGTTTTTT
.,TRBV4-1,TRBD1,TRBJ2-1,CASSQPDRVHEQFF,TGCGCCAGCAGCCAACCTGACAGGGTACATGAGCAGTTCTTC
.,TRBV19,TRBD1,TRBJ1-5,CASLGQGHQPQHF,TGTGCCAGCCTGGGACAGGGACATCAGCCCCAGCATTTT
.,TRBV5-5,.,TRBJ2-6,CASSQTDSEANVLTF,TGTGCCAGCAGTCAGACAGACTCTGAGGCCAACGTCCTGACTTTC
.,TRBV6-5,TRBD2,TRBJ2-2,CASKTSGGNTGELFF,TGTGCCAGCAAAACTTCGGGAGGTAACACCGGGGAGCTGTTTTTT
.,TRBV6-1,TRBD1,TRBJ1-2,CASSEAILGTDRYHGYTF,TGTGCCAGCAGTGAAGCGATACTTGGCACGGACAGGTACCATGGCTACACCTTC
.,TRBV29-1,TRBD1,TRBJ2-4,CSAAPGQGVFGGSNIQYF,TGCAGCGCCGCCCCGGGACAGGGGGTATTTGGCGGGAGCAACATTCAGTACTTC
.,TRBV7-2,.,TRBJ1-1,CASSLEVEAFF,TGTGCCAGCAGCTTAGAGGTCGAAGCTTTCTTT
.,TRBV11-2,.,TRBJ2-7,CASSAQRDEQYF,TGTGCCAGCAGCGCCCAAAGAGACGAGCAGTACTTC
.,TRBV7-9,TRBD2,TRBJ2-1,CASSWGLAGGSDEQFF,TGTGCCAGCAGCTGGGGACTAGCGGGAGGATCCGATGAGCAGTTCTTC
.,TRBV18,.,TRBJ2-1,CASSPGGSYNEQFF,TGTGCCAGCTCCCCCGGGGGATCCTACAATGAGCAGTTCTTC
.,TRBV6-1,TRBD1,TRBJ2-7,CASRTDRGYEQYF,TGTGCCAGCAGAACGGACAGGGGCTACGAGCAGTACTTC
once,TRBV2,TRBD2,TRBJ2-3,CASLSGTTDTQYF,TGTGCCAGCCTTAGCGGGACCACAGATACGCAGTATTTT
.,TRBV5-1,TRBD1,TRBJ2-3,CASSLDVGQGRDTQYF,TGCGCCAGCAGCTTGGATGTAGGACAGGGGAGAGATACGCAGTATTTT
.,TRBV30,TRBD1,TRBJ2-3,CAWSVLGQGTDTQYF,TGTGCCTGGAGTGTACTGGGACAGGGGACAGATACGCAGTATTTT
.,TRBV10-1,.,TRBJ2-5,CASLGGGGPQETQYF,TGCGCCAGCCTCGGGGGAGGAGGCCCCCAAGAGACCCAGTACTTC
.,TRBV27,TRBD1,TRBJ1-1,CASSLNQGAGGAFF,TGTGCCAGCAGTCTAAACCAGGGGGCGGGGGGAGCTTTCTTT
.,TRBV5-1,TRBD1,TRBJ2-5,CASSSDRGETQYF,TGCGCCAGCAGTTCGGACAGGGGCGAGACCCAGTACTTC
few,TRBV19,TRBD1,TRBJ1-6,CASNLGDRVNSPLHF,TGTGCCAGTAACCTCGGGGACAGGGTTAATTCACCCCTCCACTTT
once,TRBV27,TRBD1,TRBJ2-6,CASTKQGTGGRSSGANVLTF,TGTGCCAGCACCAAACAGGGGACAGGGGGCCGTAGCTCTGGGGCCAACGTCCTGACTTTC
.,TRBV4-1,.,TRBJ2-2,CASSPPGRELFF,TGCGCCAGCAGCCCCCCCGGTCGGGAGCTGTTTTTT
.,TRBV23-1,TRBD2,TRBJ2-1,CASSQSGGASSYNEQFF,TGCGCCAGCAGCCAGAGCGGGGGGGCCAGCTCCTACAATGAGCAGTTCTTC
.,TRBV10-1,TRBD1,TRBJ2-7,CASSEGGTGNYEQYF,TGCGCCAGCAGTGAGGGGGGGACAGGGAACTACGAGCAGTACTTC
.,TRBV10-3,.,TRBJ1-6,CAISESWGLGTSSYNSPLHF,TGTGCCATCAGTGAGTCATGGGGCCTTGGGACCAGCTCCTATAATTCACCCCTCCACTTT
.,TRBV7-9,.,TRBJ2-6,CASSGLREPGANVLTF,TGTGCCAGCAGCGGCCTCAGGGAACCTGGGGCCAACGTCCTGACTTTC
.,TRBV6-5,.,TRBJ1-1,CASSYRDNTEAFF,TGTGCCAGCAGTTACCGAGATAACACTGAAGCTTTCTTT
.,TRBV6-5,.,TRBJ2-5,CASSYSSSGRETQYF,TGTGCCAGCAGTTACTCGAGCTCTGGCCGAGAGACCCAGTACTTC
.,TRBV4-1,.,TRBJ2-5,CASSQTGPIQETQYF,TGCGCCAGCAGCCAGACAGGTCCCATCCAAGAGACCCAGTACTTC
.,TRBV19,.,TRBJ2-7,CASSILEGLLNF,TGTGCCAGTAGTATCCTGGAGGGTTTACTGAACTTC
.,TRBV21-1,.,TRBJ1-5,CASSKGAGDRYFNQPQHF,TGTGCCAGCAGCAAAGGCGCGGGGGATAGGTATTTTAATCAGCCCCAGCATTTT
.,TRBV15,.,TRBJ1-2,CATSRKGIGNYGYTF,TGTGCCACCAGCAGGAAGGGTATCGGTAACTATGGCTACACCTTC
.,TRBV5-5,TRBD1,TRBJ1-4,CASSLETGLYEKLFF,TGTGCCAGCAGCTTGGAGACAGGGCTTTATGAAAAACTGTTTTTT
.,TRBV7-7,.,TRBJ2-3,CASSLGKHTDTQYF,TGTGCTAGCAGCTTAGGCAAGCACACAGATACGCAGTATTTT
.,TRBV14,TRBD1,TRBJ1-1,CASSQRRDRDSTEAFF,TGTGCCAGCAGCCAACGGCGGGACAGGGATTCCACTGAAGCTTTCTTT
.,TRBV27,.,TRBJ2-3,CASSPYGGGTQYF,TGTGCCAGCAGTCCCTATGGGGGAGGTACGCAGTATTTT
.,TRBV28,.,TRBJ2-7,CASSPPGARGDEQYF,TGTGCCAGCAGTCCCCCCGGAGCAAGGGGGGACGAGCAGTACTTC
.,TRBV27,TRBD1,TRBJ2-1,CASSLTGTGSSYNEQFF,TGTGCCAGCAGTTTAACCGGGACAGGGAGCTCCTACAATGAGCAGTTCTTC
.,TRBV28,.,TRBJ2-2,CASSLQGELFF,TGTGCCAGCAGTTTACAAGGGGAGCTGTTTTTT
.,TRBV4-1,TRBD2,TRBJ2-5,CASSQAALLGLKQETQYF,TGCGCCAGCAGCCAAGCCGCGCTCTTGGGACTAAAACAAGAGACCCAGTACTTC
.,TRBV14,.,TRBJ2-1,CASSQEDDEQFF,TGTGCCAGCAGCCAAGAAGACGATGAGCAGTTCTTC
.,TRBV7-3,.,TRBJ2-1,CASSSRQGNEQFF,TGTGCCAGCAGCTCCCGTCAGGGGAATGAGCAGTTCTTC
once,TRBV4-1,TRBD1,TRBJ2-7,CASSRIRDSIAHEQYF,TGCGCCAGCAGCCGCATCCGGGACAGTATCGCCCACGAGCAGTACTTC
.,TRBV6-1,.,TRBJ1-2,CASSELRTSGYTF,TGTGCCAGCAGTGAACTCCGTACGAGTGGCTACACCTTC